This record concerns one T cell receptor (beta chain) sequence. Its target antigen remains unknown. There are no base qualities to consult, and no much larger clone falls within one base. Library method: the immunoSEQ multiplex PCR assay. This immuneACCESS table, as held by TCRdb, lists in-frame sequences with V and J called but not all clones. Of the missing ones, under half trace to an unresolved V gene in checked studies; the others have no known cause. For this sample the table gives tens of thousands of clones, of which approximately 90% were detected only once. The leading ten clones occupy around 2.8% of the sample. The germline V gene (reference sequence) sets CDR1 to PRHDT and CDR2 to FYEKMQ. There are 14 amino acids in the CDR3, from cysteine to phenylalanine inclusive. The kept DNA is CDR3 alone, 42 bases in frame from the first base. V is shortened by 7 bases, J by 0 bases, and the region joining them spans 9 bases.

The data originate from a study of T cell changes during pregnancy in multiple sclerosis (dated by TCRdb to about 2019). Regarding the study in general: Changes in the T cell repertoire over the course of pregnancy were examined in this study in women with multiple sclerosis.

The sequence joins TRBV13 to TRBJ2-2; TRBD1 might be the D gene, on 5 matching bases. The sample here was peripheral blood, taken in the second trimester of pregnancy. The sequence was obtained from a female donor in good health, enrolled as a control in a pregnancy study. The DNA reads TGTGCCAGCACCGTCAGGGCGAACACCGGGGAGCTGTTTTTT. This encodes CASTVRANTGELFF.